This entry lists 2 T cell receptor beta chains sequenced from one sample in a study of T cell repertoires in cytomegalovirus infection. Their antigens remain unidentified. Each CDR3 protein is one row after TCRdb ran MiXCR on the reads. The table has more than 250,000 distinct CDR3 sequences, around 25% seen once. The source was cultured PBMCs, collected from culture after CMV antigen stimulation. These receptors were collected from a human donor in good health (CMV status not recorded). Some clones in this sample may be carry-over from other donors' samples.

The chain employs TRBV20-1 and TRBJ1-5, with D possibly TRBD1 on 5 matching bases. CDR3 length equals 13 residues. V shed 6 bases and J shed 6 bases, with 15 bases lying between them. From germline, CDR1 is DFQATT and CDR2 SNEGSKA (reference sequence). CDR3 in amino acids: CSAPGGAIQPQHF. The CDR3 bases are TGCAGTGCCCCGGGAGGGGCCATTCAGCCCCAGCATTTT.

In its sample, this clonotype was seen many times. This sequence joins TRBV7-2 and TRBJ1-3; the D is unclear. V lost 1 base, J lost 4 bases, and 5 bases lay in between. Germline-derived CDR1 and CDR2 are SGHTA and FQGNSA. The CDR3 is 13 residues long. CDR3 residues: CASSLVHGNTIYF. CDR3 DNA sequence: TGTGCCAGCAGCTTAGTCCACGGAAACACCATATATTTT.